This is a list of T cell receptor beta chains from one sample in a study of human T cells and chemical hapten exposure. Each CDR3 protein gets one entry after TCRdb re-called the RACE reads with MiXCR. The data show around 330,000 distinct CDR3 sequences, approximately 5% seen once. The material sequenced was whole blood, taken in connection with sensitization to the hapten diphenylcyclopropenone (DPC). The receptor source for this set is a woman aged 18-30 years with alopecia areata. Some clones in this sample may be carry-over from other donors' samples. The CDR3 runs from the conserved cysteine through the conserved F or W. The order of the fields is CDR3 protein, D gene, V gene, J gene. A D gene is named only where the DNA matches it firmly.

CDR3aa: CASSPGTRSYEQYF; d_gene: TRBD2; v_gene: TRBV6-6; j_gene: TRBJ2-7
CDR3aa: CASSSTRQDQPQHF; d_gene: .; v_gene: TRBV7-2; j_gene: TRBJ1-5
CDR3aa: CASSPLLDSHEQYF; d_gene: .; v_gene: TRBV3-1; j_gene: TRBJ2-7
CDR3aa: CASTQTRTQLIFNEQFF; d_gene: .; v_gene: TRBV6-5; j_gene: TRBJ2-1
CDR3aa: CATSRDINPGDGYTF; d_gene: .; v_gene: TRBV15; j_gene: TRBJ1-2
CDR3aa: CASSPPGTGFNPNEKLFF; d_gene: TRBD1; v_gene: TRBV12-3/TRBV12-4; j_gene: TRBJ1-4
CDR3aa: CASSYGRRGTEAFF; d_gene: .; v_gene: TRBV6-2/TRBV6-3; j_gene: TRBJ1-1
CDR3aa: CASSSTGEAGNTIYF; d_gene: .; v_gene: TRBV28; j_gene: TRBJ1-3
CDR3aa: CASSFGTHSYEQYF; d_gene: .; v_gene: TRBV7-2; j_gene: TRBJ2-7
CDR3aa: CASSSGNQPQHF; d_gene: .; v_gene: TRBV27; j_gene: TRBJ1-5